A single sample gave rise to the 23 T cell receptor beta chains below, sequenced in a study of T cell responses to AZD1222 COVID-19 vaccine (dated by TCRdb to about 2021). This specimen's time point label, interpreted: baseline before first vaccination. Receptor amplification or capture employed the immunoSEQ multiplex PCR assay. TCRdb mirrors the immuneACCESS table, restricted to in-frame sequences. Some clones are absent from its copies; in checked studies, under half trace to an unresolved V gene, and the reason for the others is unknown. The sample includes around 200,000 clones, with around 90% observed a single time. The ten largest clones add up to roughly 0.99% of the sample. The sequenced sample was peripheral blood, obtained on day 0 of AZD1222 vaccination. The source of these receptors is an adult in good health.

V is TRBV10-2 and J is TRBJ1-1; D gene ambiguous. Germline-derived CDR1 and CDR2 are WSHSY and SAAADI. The CDR3 has 16 residues. V lost 4 bases and J lost 9, with 24 bases in between. CDR3 amino acids: CASSATGIFYLPQAFF. CDR3 nucleotides: TGCGCCAGCAGTGCCACCGGGATTTTCTACCTCCCTCAAGCTTTCTTT.

The chain joins TRBV5-1 to TRBJ1-3; D might be TRBD1 (5 bases). Germline CDR1 SGHRS, CDR2 YFSETQ. Trimming took off 0 bases at V and 3 bases at J, with 13 bases between the two ends. This CDR3 spans 16 amino acids. The CDR3 coding sequence is TGCGCCAGCAGCTTGGATGCAGGGCCGCGTGGAAACACCATATATTTT. This sequence encodes CASSLDAGPRGNTIYF. Complete variable domain (other parts from reference TRBV5-1 and TRBJ1-3): KAGVTQTPRYLIKTRGQQVTLSCSPISGHRSVSWYQQTPGQGLQFLFEYFSETQRNKGNFPGRFSGRQFSNSRSEMNVSTLELGDSALYLCASSLDAGPRGNTIYFGEGSWLTVV.

The chain carries TRBV5-8 and TRBJ1-1, with D possibly matching TRBD1 (5 bases). The CDR3 runs to 12 residues. V was pared by 0 bases and J by 8 bases, with 8 bases between. From germline, CDR1 is SGHTS and CDR2 YDEGEE. The CDR3 loop is CASSLGRVEAFF. CDR3 nucleotides: TGTGCCAGCAGCTTGGGCAGGGTAGAAGCTTTCTTT. Looking up the rest from reference TRBV5-8 and TRBJ1-1 gives the full variable domain: EAGVTQSPTHLIKTRGQQATLRCSPISGHTSVYWYQQALGLGLQFLLWYDEGEERNRGNFPPRFSGRQFPNYSSELNVNALELEDSALYLCASSLGRVEAFFGQGTRLTVV.

Of note for this clone: Within the sample, other DNA sequences also encode this same CDR3. V gene TRBV7-9 combines with J gene TRBJ2-7; TRBD1 agrees at 7 bases. The CDR3 covers 13 residues. Germline lookup yields CDR1 SEHNR and CDR2 FQNEAQ (reference sequence). The trim removed 1 base at V and 6 bases at J, leaving 3 bases unmatched. The CDR3 region has the DNA TGTGCCAGCAGCTTAGGACAGGGTGGCGAGCAGTACTTC. Its translation is CASSLGQGGEQYF.

V and J are TRBV19 and TRBJ2-2; D gene unclear. The V end was cut by 3 bases, the J end by 0 bases, with 11 bases between. CDR1 and CDR2 from the germline V gene are LNHDA and SQIVND (reference sequence). CDR3 length equals 16 residues. DNA for the CDR3: TGTGCCAGTAGTATGGTGGGTCTTACGAACACCGGGGAGCTGTTTTTT. As protein: CASSMVGLTNTGELFF.

This sequence joins TRBV7-9 and TRBJ1-1; 9 bases are a match to TRBD1. CDR3 size: 15 residues. After removal of 5 bases from V and 3 bases from J, the junction contained 7 bases not matched to a gene. Per germline, CDR1 SEHNR and CDR2 FQNEAQ (reference sequence). For the CDR3, the DNA is TGTGCCAGCAGCCCAAAACAGGGGGCCGACACTGAAGCTTTCTTT. This sequence encodes CASSPKQGADTEAFF.

The chain combines TRBV7-9 with TRBJ1-2; D may be TRBD1 (6 bases). V dropped 8 bases and J dropped 5 bases, with 21 bases sitting between them. The CDR3 is made up of 15 amino acids. Germline-derived CDR1 and CDR2 are SEHNR and FQNEAQ (reference sequence). CDR3 in amino acids: CASGPGGSGGYGYTF. The CDR3 bases are TGTGCCAGCGGCCCGGGGGGCTCGGGAGGGTATGGCTACACCTTC.

The J gene is TRBJ2-7, the V gene TRBV5-1; D remains unclear. Trimming shortened V by 5 bases and J by 5 bases, and 17 bases separated the two germline ends. Germline V gene lookup returns CDR1 SGHRS and CDR2 YFSETQ. CDR3 length: 14 residues. CDR3 coding DNA: TGCGCCAGCAGTTCCCGACAAGGTATTAACGAGCAGTACTTC. Encoded protein: CASSSRQGINEQYF.

The rearrangement links TRBV9 to TRBJ2-1, with D uncertain. Germline V gives CDR1 SGDLS, CDR2 YYNGEE. Trimming stripped 0 bases from V and 7 bases from J, with 5 bases between. The CDR3 runs to 12 residues. The CDR3 DNA sequence: TGTGCCAGCAGCGTAGGTCTGAATGAGCAGTTCTTC. Residues: CASSVGLNEQFF.

This chain uses TRBV19 with TRBJ2-7; 8 bases match TRBD1. The CDR3 runs 15 residues. V shed 4 bases, J shed 5 bases, and the junction held 10 bases outside the gene matches. Germline assignment: CDR1 LNHDA and CDR2 SQIVND (reference sequence). The CDR3 loop reads CASSTLGTGSNEQYF. CDR3 sequence (DNA): TGTGCCAGTAGTACTCTTGGGACAGGTTCTAACGAGCAGTACTTC.

The chain combines TRBV7-2 with TRBJ1-2; the D is unclear. Trimming took off 1 base at V and 4 bases at J, with 10 bases between the two ends. Germline assignment: CDR1 SGHTA and CDR2 FQGNSA. The CDR3 spans 14 residues. The CDR3 DNA follows: TGTGCCAGCAGCTTAGACCCTCCCGGCTATGGCTACACCTTC. Translating gives CASSLDPPGYGYTF.

This sequence joins TRBV3-1 (or the pseudogene TRBV3-2) and TRBJ1-5; a weak D match, TRBD1 (5 bases). Trimming took 1 base from V and 1 from J, leaving 8 bases between them. The germline CDR1 and CDR2 sequences are LGHDT and YNNKEL (reference sequence). The CDR3 covers 15 residues. The DNA for the CDR3 is TGTGCCAGCAGCCAAGGGCAGGGAAGCAATCAGCCCCAGCATTTT. Translating it yields CASSQGQGSNQPQHF.

The rearrangement joins TRBV12-5 to TRBJ1-5; no clear D. There are 13 residues in the CDR3. Germline CDR1 and CDR2: LGHNT and FRNRAP. Deletions cut 5 bases from V and 5 bases from J, with 10 bases between. CDR3 in amino acids: CASGPDTYQPQHF. CDR3 bases: TGTGCTAGTGGTCCCGACACCTATCAGCCCCAGCATTTT.

The V call is TRBV7-2, the J call TRBJ1-5; D gene unclear. The CDR3 is made up of 15 amino acids. The ends were cut back, 1 base at V and 2 bases at J, with 9 bases in the middle. Germline loops: CDR1 SGHTA, CDR2 FQGNSA. The CDR3 sequence: CASSLDLRGNQPQHF. In nucleotides, the CDR3 is TGTGCCAGCAGCTTAGACCTAAGGGGCAATCAGCCCCAGCATTTT.

V and J are TRBV5-1 and TRBJ2-4; D possibly corresponds to TRBD2 (7 bases). Trimming took 4 bases from V and 8 from J, leaving 19 bases between them. Per germline, CDR1 SGHRS and CDR2 YFSETQ. The CDR3 sequence is 15 residues long. The CDR3 here is CASSRDPGGFDIQYF. Here the CDR3 DNA reads TGCGCCAGCAGCAGAGACCCGGGGGGCTTTGACATTCAGTACTTC.

The table lists this clone with a count of one. The chain has TRBV4-2 and TRBJ1-2, with TRBD1 as a possible D gene (6 bases). V was shortened by 0 bases and J by 5 bases, with 13 bases between the two germline ends. Per germline, CDR1 LGHNA and CDR2 YNFKEQ. The CDR3 has 15 amino acids. The CDR3 sequence: CASSQEGLTGYGYTF. In nucleotides, the CDR3 is TGTGCCAGCAGCCAAGAAGGTTTAACAGGGTATGGCTACACCTTC.

V gene TRBV5-1 combines with J gene TRBJ2-5; 14 bases line up with TRBD2. This CDR3 has 20 amino acids. Germline values: CDR1 SGHRS, CDR2 YFSETQ. V gave up 7 bases and J gave up 1 base; unmatched junction bases: 18. CDR3 residues: CASSPPGLAGDPGFQETQYF. DNA for the CDR3: TGCGCCAGCTCCCCACCGGGACTAGCGGGAGATCCGGGCTTCCAAGAGACCCAGTACTTC.

Only a few counts were recorded for this clone. The chain joins TRBV7-9 to TRBJ2-7; 10 bases are a match to TRBD1. Unmatched junction bases numbered 9, after V lost 7 bases and J lost 3 bases. The CDR3 spans 15 residues. Germline V lookup: CDR1 SEHNR, CDR2 FQNEAQ (reference sequence). The CDR3 bases are TGTGCCAGCAAACCCCCGGGACAGGGGAGCTACGAGCAGTACTTC. It yields the protein CASKPPGQGSYEQYF.

The chain has TRBV24-1 and TRBJ1-5, with D perhaps matching TRBD1 (6 bases). Germline CDR1 reads KGHDR; CDR2 reads SFDVKD. V lost 2 bases and J 4 bases, leaving 11 bases between the germline ends. The CDR3 extends over 15 amino acids. The CDR3 protein is CATSDSGEPNQPQHF. CDR3 nucleotides: TGTGCCACCAGTGATTCAGGGGAACCGAATCAGCCCCAGCATTTT.

This chain links TRBV5-1 with TRBJ2-7; 7 bases line up with TRBD1. This CDR3 has 14 residues. The trim removed 4 bases at V and 3 bases at J, leaving 7 bases unmatched. The germline V gene encodes CDR1 SGHRS and CDR2 YFSETQ. Here the CDR3 DNA reads TGCGCCAGCAGCCCGGACAGGAGTTACTACGAGCAGTACTTC. As protein: CASSPDRSYYEQYF.

V gene TRBV19 combines with J gene TRBJ1-2, with D unclear. The germline CDR1 and CDR2 sequences are LNHDA and SQIVND (reference sequence). The CDR3 is 16 residues long. Trimming took 1 base from V and 4 from J, leaving 16 bases between them. The CDR3 sequence is CASSIGGLSRGYGYTF. CDR3 nucleotides: TGTGCCAGTAGTATAGGTGGACTGTCGCGGGGCTATGGCTACACCTTC.

This chain joins TRBV15 and TRBJ1-5; D perhaps matches TRBD1 (6 bases). Germline CDR1 is LNHNV and CDR2 is YYDKDF (reference sequence). The V gene lost 1 base and the J gene lost 1 base, with 17 bases spanning the gap. The CDR3 runs 18 residues. The CDR3: CATSRAGGGGQSNQPQHF. CDR3 nucleotides: TGTGCCACCAGCAGAGCCGGTGGTGGGGGCCAGAGCAATCAGCCCCAGCATTTT.

V is TRBV7-2 and J is TRBJ2-1; D is possibly TRBD1 or TRBD2 (5 bases each). In germline, CDR1 is SGHTA, CDR2 FQGNSA. The CDR3 is 11 residues long. With 6 bases removed from V and 9 bases from J, the gap between germline ends came to 9 bases. The CDR3 is CASRSGREQFF. CDR3 DNA sequence: TGTGCCAGCAGGTCGGGGCGTGAGCAGTTCTTC.